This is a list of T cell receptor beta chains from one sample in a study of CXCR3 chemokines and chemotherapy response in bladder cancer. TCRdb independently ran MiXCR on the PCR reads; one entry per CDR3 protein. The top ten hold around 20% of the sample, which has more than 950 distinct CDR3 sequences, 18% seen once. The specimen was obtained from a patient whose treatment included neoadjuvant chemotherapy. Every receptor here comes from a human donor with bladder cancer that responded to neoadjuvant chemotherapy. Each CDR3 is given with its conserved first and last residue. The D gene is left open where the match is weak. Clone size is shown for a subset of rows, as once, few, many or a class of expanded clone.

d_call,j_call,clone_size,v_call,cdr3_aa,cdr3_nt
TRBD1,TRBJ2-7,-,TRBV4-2,CASSQVSGQAYEQYF,TGTGCCAGCAGCCAAGTCTCGGGACAGGCCTACGAGCAGTACTTC
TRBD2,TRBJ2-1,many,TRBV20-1,CSANRRGGLYNEQFF,TGCAGTGCCAACCGGCGGGGGGGCCTTTACAATGAGCAGTTCTTC
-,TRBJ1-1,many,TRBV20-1,CSARDDGEAFF,TGCAGTGCTAGAGATGATGGTGAAGCTTTCTTT
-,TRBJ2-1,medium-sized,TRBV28,CASKRGANEQFF,TGTGCCAGCAAAAGGGGTGCCAATGAGCAGTTCTTC
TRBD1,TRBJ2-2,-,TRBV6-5,CASSKRTGNTGELFF,TGTGCCAGCAGTAAGCGGACAGGGAACACCGGGGAGCTGTTTTTT
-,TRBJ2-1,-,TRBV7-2,CASSLAGGSFGNEQFF,TGTGCCAGCAGCTTAGCGGGGGGTTCCTTTGGGAATGAGCAGTTCTTC
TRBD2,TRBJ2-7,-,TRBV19,CASATGGLYEQYF,TGTGCCAGTGCAACGGGGGGGCTCTACGAGCAGTACTTC
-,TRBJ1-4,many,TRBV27,CASSLSISILNNEKLFF,TGTGCCAGCAGTCTCTCCATTTCGATCCTGAATAATGAAAAACTGTTTTTT
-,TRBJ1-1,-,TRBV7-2,CASSPVAGRNTEAFF,TGTGCCAGCAGCCCGGTAGCGGGGAGGAACACTGAAGCTTTCTTT
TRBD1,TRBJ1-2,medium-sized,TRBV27,CASSDYRDRGYGYTF,TGTGCCAGCAGTGACTATCGGGACAGGGGCTATGGCTACACCTTC
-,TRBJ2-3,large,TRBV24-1,CATSDLRPDTQYF,TGTGCCACCAGTGATTTGCGCCCAGATACGCAGTATTTT
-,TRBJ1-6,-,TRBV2,CASKSRIFGDYSPLHF,TGTGCCAGCAAATCTAGAATCTTCGGGGATTATTCACCCCTCCACTTT
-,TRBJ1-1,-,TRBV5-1,CASSPTGMNTEAFF,TGCGCCAGCAGCCCTACAGGGATGAACACTGAAGCTTTCTTT
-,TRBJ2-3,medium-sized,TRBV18,CASSPPGADTQYF,TGTGCCAGCTCACCCCCGGGGGCAGATACGCAGTATTTT
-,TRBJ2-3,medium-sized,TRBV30,CAWSVGGGHTDTQYF,TGTGCCTGGAGTGTAGGCGGGGGACACACAGATACGCAGTATTTT
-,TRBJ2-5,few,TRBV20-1,CSGVPVAAFLQETQYF,TGCAGTGGGGTTCCTGTGGCAGCGTTTCTTCAAGAGACCCAGTACTTC
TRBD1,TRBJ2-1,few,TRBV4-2,CASSQDSGTGGSDEQFF,TGTGCCAGCAGCCAAGATTCCGGGACAGGGGGCTCGGATGAGCAGTTCTTC
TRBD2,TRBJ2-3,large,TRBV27,CASSLKTSGSRHTQYF,TGTGCCAGCAGTTTGAAGACTAGCGGGAGTCGTCATACGCAGTATTTT
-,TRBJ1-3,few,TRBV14,CASSQDLGARRNTIYF,TGTGCCAGCAGCCAAGATTTGGGGGCGAGGCGTAACACCATATATTTT
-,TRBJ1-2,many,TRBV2,CASRGMNYGYTF,TGTGCCAGCAGGGGAATGAACTATGGCTACACCTTC
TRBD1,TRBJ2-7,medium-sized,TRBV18,CASSPPDRGLHEQYF,TGTGCCAGCTCACCTCCGGACAGGGGGCTCCACGAGCAGTACTTC
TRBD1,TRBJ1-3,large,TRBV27,CASSLTGLAGNTIYF,TGTGCCAGCAGTTTGACAGGGTTGGCTGGAAACACCATATATTTT
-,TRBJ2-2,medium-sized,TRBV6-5,CASSRSNTGELFF,TGTGCCAGCAGTCGATCGAACACCGGGGAGCTGTTTTTT
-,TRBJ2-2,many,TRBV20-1,CSARDRVAPNTGELFF,TGCAGTGCTAGAGATAGGGTAGCGCCGAACACCGGGGAGCTGTTTTTT
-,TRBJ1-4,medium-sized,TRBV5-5,CASSLDGAGIRSTNEKLFF,TGTGCCAGCAGCTTGGATGGTGCAGGGATCAGATCAACTAATGAAAAACTGTTTTTT
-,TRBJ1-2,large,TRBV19,CASSSTRENYGYTF,TGTGCCAGTAGTTCGACGAGGGAAAACTATGGCTACACCTTC
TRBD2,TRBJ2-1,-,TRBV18,CASSPGLASSQQFF,TGTGCCAGCTCACCGGGACTAGCCTCCAGTCAGCAGTTCTTC
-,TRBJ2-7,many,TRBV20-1,CSAKGLGPYEQYF,TGCAGTGCTAAAGGGTTAGGGCCCTACGAGCAGTACTTC
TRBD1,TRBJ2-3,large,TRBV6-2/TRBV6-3,CASSYSGQGADTQYF,TGTGCCAGCAGCTACTCCGGACAGGGTGCAGATACGCAGTATTTT
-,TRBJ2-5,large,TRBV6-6,CASSDTRGGQETQYF,TGTGCCAGCAGCGACACTAGGGGCGGTCAAGAGACCCAGTACTTC
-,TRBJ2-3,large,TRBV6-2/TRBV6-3,CASRPRGSTDTQYF,TGTGCCAGCAGACCACGGGGGAGCACAGATACGCAGTATTTT
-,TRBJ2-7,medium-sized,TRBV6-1,CASSPLRGGPDEQYF,TGTGCCAGCAGCCCTTTGAGGGGGGGGCCCGACGAGCAGTACTTC
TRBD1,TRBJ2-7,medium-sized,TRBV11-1,CASSPGQGDYEQYF,TGTGCCAGCAGCCCCGGACAGGGGGACTACGAGCAGTACTTC
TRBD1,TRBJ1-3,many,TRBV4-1,CASSPRASGTGLLSGNTIYF,TGCGCCAGCAGCCCTCGGGCGTCCGGGACAGGACTTCTTTCTGGAAACACCATATATTTT
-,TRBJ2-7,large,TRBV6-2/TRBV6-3,CASSYENSYEQYF,TGTGCCAGCAGTTACGAGAACTCCTACGAGCAGTACTTC
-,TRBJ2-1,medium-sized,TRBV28,CASSWGTSGEQFF,TGTGCCAGCAGTTGGGGGACCTCGGGTGAGCAGTTCTTC
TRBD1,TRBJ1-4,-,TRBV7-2,CASSLEGQGRTTNEKLFF,TGTGCCAGCAGCTTAGAAGGACAGGGCCGCACAACTAATGAAAAACTGTTTTTT
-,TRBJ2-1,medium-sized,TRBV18,CASSPSLAGSTYNEQFF,TGTGCCAGCTCACCTTCCCTTGCAGGGAGTACCTACAATGAGCAGTTCTTC
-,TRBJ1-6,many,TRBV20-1,CSARVRGVLNSPLHF,TGCAGTGCTAGAGTGCGGGGGGTTTTAAATTCACCCCTCCACTTT
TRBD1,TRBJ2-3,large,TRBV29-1,CSVNRGLVTDTQYF,TGCAGCGTAAACAGGGGGCTGGTGACAGATACGCAGTATTTT
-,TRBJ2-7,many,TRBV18,CASSPGSEQYF,TGTGCCAGCTCACCAGGGAGCGAGCAGTACTTC
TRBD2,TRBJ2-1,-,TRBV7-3,CASSSPPGSGRVYNEQFF,TGTGCCAGCAGCTCCCCTCCGGGCAGCGGGAGGGTATACAATGAGCAGTTCTTC
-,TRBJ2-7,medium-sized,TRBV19,CATSGFSSYEQYF,TGTGCCACCTCGGGATTTAGCTCCTACGAGCAGTACTTC
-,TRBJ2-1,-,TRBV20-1,CSARDSKTDNEQFF,TGCAGTGCCCGGGACTCCAAGACTGACAATGAGCAGTTCTTC
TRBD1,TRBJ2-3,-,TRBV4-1,CASSQDGTGVTDTQYF,TGCGCCAGCAGCCAAGACGGGACAGGGGTCACAGATACGCAGTATTTT
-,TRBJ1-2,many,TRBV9,CASSVGGPGNYGYTF,TGTGCCAGCAGCGTAGGTGGCCCTGGAAACTATGGCTACACCTTC